The 3 T cell receptor beta chains presented below share a single source sample, sequenced in a study of memory CD8 T cells in hepatitis C reinfection. TCRdb keeps only in-frame clones here, not all; method: immunoSEQ multiplex PCR. Altogether more than 35,000 clones are present, 85% to 90% being singletons, with the ten largest covering more than 0.95%. This sample's time point: peak reinfection, 3 to 8 weeks after reinfection detection. No in vitro expansion preceded TCR sequencing of the sorted cells. The material sequenced was naive CD8+ T cells sorted from blood. The receptors stem from a man aged 18 to 30 with hepatitis C virus infection.

The chain is built from TRBV11-3 and TRBJ2-5; weak D call: TRBD1 (5 bases). Germline-derived CDR1 and CDR2 are SGHNT and YENEEA. The V gene lost 4 bases and the J gene lost 6 bases, with 9 bases spanning the gap. This CDR3 comprises 12 residues. The chain's CDR3 is CASSSDKQTQYF. In nucleotides, the CDR3 is TGTGCCAGCAGCTCGGACAAACAGACCCAGTACTTC.

This clone was found a few times. The chain recombines TRBV2 with TRBJ1-3, with a possible D match to TRBD1 (6 bases). Trimming shortened V by 6 bases and J by 8 bases, and 14 bases separated the two germline ends. This CDR3 region has 13 residues. The germline V gene has CDR1 SNHLY and CDR2 FYNNEI. The CDR3 here is CASREQGVYTIYF. The CDR3 region has the DNA TGTGCCAGCAGGGAACAGGGTGTGTACACCATATATTTT.

The chain links TRBV27 to TRBJ2-7, with a tentative D call TRBD2 (6 bases). V was pared by 3 bases and J by 4 bases, with 16 bases between. This CDR3 is built from 15 residues. Germline V lookup: CDR1 MNHEY, CDR2 SMNVEV (reference sequence). The CDR3: CASSFTPGLQYEQYF. The CDR3 DNA sequence: TGTGCCAGCAGTTTCACCCCGGGACTGCAGTACGAGCAGTACTTC.